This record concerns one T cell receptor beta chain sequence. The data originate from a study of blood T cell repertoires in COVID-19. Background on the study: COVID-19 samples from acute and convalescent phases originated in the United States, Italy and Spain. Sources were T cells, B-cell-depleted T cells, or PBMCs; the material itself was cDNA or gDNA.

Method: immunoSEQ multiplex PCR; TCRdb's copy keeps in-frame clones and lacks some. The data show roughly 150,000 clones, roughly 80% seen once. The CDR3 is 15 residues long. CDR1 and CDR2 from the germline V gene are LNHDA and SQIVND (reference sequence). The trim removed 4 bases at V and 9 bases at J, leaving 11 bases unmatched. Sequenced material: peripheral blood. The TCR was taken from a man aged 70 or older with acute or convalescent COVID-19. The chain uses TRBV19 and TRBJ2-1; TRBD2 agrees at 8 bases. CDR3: CASSNDGTSISEQFF. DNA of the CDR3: TGTGCCAGTAGTAACGACGGGACTAGTATAAGTGAGCAGTTCTTC.